The 8 T cell receptor beta chains below come from one sample, sequenced in a study of blood T cell repertoires in COVID-19. Sequencing used immunoSEQ multiplex PCR; TCRdb keeps in-frame clones, though not all of them. The sample has about 94,000 clones, 80% seen once. Sequences were obtained from peripheral blood. The receptors here all came from a human donor in a cohort sampled during active COVID-19.

CDR3 amino acids: CASSHSPGTGANQPQHF. The CDR3 DNA sequence: TGCGCCAGCAGCCACTCGCCCGGGACAGGGGCAAATCAGCCCCAGCATTTT. The rearrangement links TRBV4-1 to TRBJ1-5, with 10 bases lining up with TRBD1. The CDR3 loop spans 17 amino acids. V was clipped by 3 bases and J by 4 bases; unmatched bases: 9. Germline CDR1 is MGHRA and CDR2 is YSYEKL.

The chain carries TRBV5-1 and TRBJ1-2; 7 nucleotides line up with TRBD1. CDR1 is SGHRS, CDR2 YFSETQ, per germline. The V segment lost 1 base and the J segment 3 bases; nucleotides outside the gene matches: 6. This CDR3 has 15 residues. The CDR3 DNA is TGCGCCAGCAGCTTGCAGACCGGACAGGACTATGGCTACACCTTC. As protein: CASSLQTGQDYGYTF.

The chain recombines TRBV14 with TRBJ2-7; a possible D gene is TRBD1 (5 bases). Per the germline V gene, CDR1 is SGHDN and CDR2 is FVKESK. The CDR3 totals 16 residues. Trimming stripped 5 bases from V and 3 bases from J, with 20 bases between. The CDR3 nucleotides are TGTGCCAGCAGCTTGCATAGGGGCCCATGTCTCTACGAGCAGTACTTC. Translation gives CASSLHRGPCLYEQYF.

V is TRBV7-2 and J is TRBJ2-7, with D perhaps matching TRBD2 (6 bases). CDR1 and CDR2 from the germline V gene are SGHTA and FQGNSA. V gave up 1 base and J gave up 5 bases, with 12 bases separating them. The CDR3 runs 14 residues. CDR3 loop: CASSLVRGYNEQYF. CDR3 DNA sequence: TGTGCCAGCAGCTTAGTTCGGGGGTATAACGAGCAGTACTTC.

This clone was counted between two and nine times. The chain has TRBV5-3 and TRBJ2-7; 10 bases match TRBD2. TRBV5-3 is reported as an ORF; its role is uncertain. This CDR3 spans 14 amino acids. The ends lost 6 bases at V and 3 bases at J; junction bases unmatched: 6. This CDR3 is CARTYSGRNYEQYF. CDR3 in DNA: TGTGCCAGAACCTATAGCGGGAGGAACTACGAGCAGTACTTC.

This chain connects TRBV7-2 to TRBJ2-1; the match to TRBD2 covers 9 bases. Germline-derived CDR1 and CDR2 are SGHTA and FQGNSA. This CDR3 is built from 16 residues. V shed 5 bases, J shed 12 bases, and the junction held 17 bases outside the gene matches. The CDR3 bases are TGTGCCAGCAGCCCTTTAGGTAGCGGGAGTTCGGGGGGGCAGTTCTTC. It translates to CASSPLGSGSSGGQFF. The full variable domain, its missing parts supplied by reference TRBV7-2 and TRBJ2-1, is GAGVSQSPSNKVTEKGKDVELRCDPISGHTALYWYRQSLGQGLEFLIYFQGNSAPDKSGLPSDRFSAERTGGSVSTLTIQRTQQEDSAVYLCASSPLGSGSSGGQFFGPGTRLTVL.

The chain employs TRBV4-1 and TRBJ2-1, with TRBD2 matching over 12 bases. CDR3 size: 21 residues. With 0 bases clipped from V and 8 bases from J, the junction kept 20 bases outside the gene matches. Per the germline V gene, CDR1 is MGHRA and CDR2 is YSYEKL. DNA for the CDR3: TGCGCCAGCAGCCAAGAAACGCTCCTAACCCCTAGCGGGAGGGGGAGAGATGAGCAGTTCTTC. It is translated as CASSQETLLTPSGRGRDEQFF.

There are a few counts of this clone. The genes are TRBV5-6 and TRBJ1-5; 9 positions match TRBD1. The length of the CDR3 is 14 residues. V lost 3 bases and J lost 7; bases outside the gene matches: 5. CDR1 and CDR2 (germline): SGHDT, YYEEEE. The CDR3 sequence: CASSYGTGRQPQHF. The CDR3, as DNA: TGTGCCAGCAGCTATGGGACAGGGAGACAGCCCCAGCATTTT. The variable domain in full, completed from reference TRBV5-6 and TRBJ1-5, reads DAGVTQSPTHLIKTRGQQVTLRCSPKSGHDTVSWYQQALGQGPQFIFQYYEEEERQRGNFPDRFSGHQFPNYSSELNVNALLLGDSALYLCASSYGTGRQPQHFGDGTRLSIL.